The present T cell receptor beta chain was sequenced within a study of blood T cell repertoires in COVID-19. The CDR3 spans 13 residues. Germline-derived CDR1 and CDR2 are KGHSH and LQKENI. Trimming shortened V by 4 bases and J by 5 bases, and 11 bases separated the two germline ends. Clones were sequenced by immunoSEQ multiplex PCR, and TCRdb holds only the in-frame ones, with some missing. The sample has approximately 84,000 clones; roughly 77% are singletons. This clonotype was obtained from a man between 45 and 60 years old with active or convalescent COVID-19. The V call is TRBV18, the J call TRBJ1-2; D not resolved. The sequencing input was peripheral blood. In nucleotides, the CDR3 is TGTGCCAGCTCACGAGAGGGAAAATATGGCTACACCTTC. It encodes CASSREGKYGYTF.